The 32 T cell receptor beta chains reported below all come from one sample, sequenced in a study of cytomegalovirus exposure and HLA in healthy donors. The repertoire was sequenced with immunoSEQ multiplex PCR; TCRdb's copy has only in-frame clones and lacks some. The sample lists 150,000 to 200,000 clones; roughly 80% were seen once. Sequencing was done on a sample of PBMCs. The receptor set was obtained from a man aged 30 to 45 in good health and CMV-seropositive.

The gene calls are TRBV11-2 and TRBJ2-7; TRBD2 might be the D (6 bases). This CDR3 region has 15 residues. CDR1 is SGHAT, CDR2 FQNNGV, per germline. Trimming took 5 bases from V and 7 from J, leaving 21 bases between them. CDR3 residues: CASSQSSRLAREQYF. DNA of the CDR3: TGTGCCAGCAGCCAAAGTAGTCGTCTAGCGCGGGAGCAGTACTTC.

V is TRBV19 and J is TRBJ1-6, with TRBD1 matching over 7 bases. Germline trimming cut 2 bases from V and 2 bases from J; bases unmatched to any gene: 6. Germline V gives CDR1 LNHDA, CDR2 SQIVND (reference sequence). The length of the CDR3 is 17 residues. The CDR3 sequence: CASSIRQGGTYNSPLHF. CDR3 DNA: TGTGCCAGTAGTATAAGACAGGGTGGAACCTATAATTCACCCCTCCACTTT.

The chain has TRBV7-6 and TRBJ2-7; TRBD1 aligns across 7 bases. V was clipped by 5 bases and J by 4 bases; unmatched bases: 11. CDR1 is SGHVS, CDR2 FNYEAQ, per germline. The CDR3 covers 15 residues. The CDR3 nucleotides read TGTGCCAGCAGCCAAACAGGGGCCGGTGGGTACGAGCAGTACTTC. Translated, it gives CASSQTGAGGYEQYF.

This chain uses TRBV16 with TRBJ2-1; 8 positions agree with TRBD1. The CDR3 has 16 amino acids. Per germline, CDR1 KGHSY and CDR2 FQNENV. Trimming took 0 bases from V and 5 from J; bases not matched to a gene: 6. CDR3 in DNA: TGTGCCAGCAGCCAATCGGATGGGACAGGTAACAATGAGCAGTTCTTC. It yields the protein CASSQSDGTGNNEQFF.

This clone was seen a handful of times. The chain uses TRBV10-3 and TRBJ1-2, with D possibly TRBD1 on 6 matching bases. The V end was cut by 3 bases, the J end by 0 bases, with 8 bases between. CDR3 size: 14 residues. From germline, CDR1 is ENHRY and CDR2 SYGVKD. DNA of the CDR3: TGTGCCATCAGTGACGGACAGCCTAACTATGGCTACACCTTC. Protein: CAISDGQPNYGYTF.

This sequence joins TRBV7-6 and TRBJ2-5; 9 bases fit TRBD1. The CDR3 runs to 17 residues. Germline V gene data show CDR1 as SGHVS and CDR2 as FNYEAQ. With 1 base clipped from V and 1 base from J, the junction kept 7 bases outside the gene matches. In DNA, the CDR3 is TGTGCCAGCAGCTTAGGGGGACAGGGAGTGGTCCAAGAGACCCAGTACTTC. Protein sequence: CASSLGGQGVVQETQYF. Variable domain in full (rest from reference TRBV7-6 and TRBJ2-5): GAGVSQSPRYKVTKRGQDVALRCDPISGHVSLYWYRQALGQGPEFLTYFNYEAQQDKSGLPNDRFSAERPEGSISTLTIQRTEQRDSAMYRCASSLGGQGVVQETQYFGPGTRLLVL.

V and J are TRBV7-2 and TRBJ2-7; D gene unclear. V dropped 5 bases and J dropped 4 bases, with 18 bases sitting between them. This CDR3 region has 15 residues. The germline V gene encodes CDR1 SGHTA and CDR2 FQGNSA. DNA for the CDR3: TGTGCCAGCAGCCCGTACGACTCCGGGTTATACGAGCAGTACTTC. It yields the protein CASSPYDSGLYEQYF.

This clone was recorded at least ten times. V and J are TRBV12-5 and TRBJ2-7; 7 bases line up with TRBD1. The J segment lost 2 bases and the V segment lost 3 bases, leaving 7 bases of the junction unmatched. The CDR3 loop spans 15 amino acids. Germline V CDR1 and CDR2: LGHNT, FRNRAP. CDR3 loop: CASGLRAGTAYEQYF. CDR3 coding DNA: TGTGCTAGTGGTTTAAGAGCCGGGACAGCCTACGAGCAGTACTTC. Combining the CDR3 with reference TRBV12-5 and TRBJ2-7 gives the whole variable domain DARVTQTPRHKVTEMGQEVTMRCQPILGHNTVFWYRQTMMQGLELLAYFRNRAPLDDSGMPKDRFSAEMPDATLATLKIQPSEPRDSAVYFCASGLRAGTAYEQYFGPGTRLTVT.

The chain links TRBV5-1 to TRBJ2-1, with 9 nucleotides matching TRBD1. The CDR3 totals 14 residues. V dropped 3 bases and J dropped 7; count of bases not matched to a gene: 5. Per germline, CDR1 SGHRS and CDR2 YFSETQ. CDR3 amino acids: CASSSTGGMNEQFF. CDR3 coding DNA: TGCGCCAGCAGCTCAACAGGGGGCATGAATGAGCAGTTCTTC. Drawing the rest from reference TRBV5-1 and TRBJ2-1, the complete variable domain is KAGVTQTPRYLIKTRGQQVTLSCSPISGHRSVSWYQQTPGQGLQFLFEYFSETQRNKGNFPGRFSGRQFSNSRSEMNVSTLELGDSALYLCASSSTGGMNEQFFGPGTRLTVL.

Here the CDR3 reads CAISGAWETGRSGNTIYF. CDR3 DNA sequence: TGTGCCATCAGTGGAGCGTGGGAGACAGGGAGATCTGGAAACACCATATATTTT. V gene TRBV10-3 combines with J gene TRBJ1-3; 7 positions agree with TRBD1. CDR1 ENHRY and CDR2 SYGVKD come from the germline V gene. After removal of 4 bases from V and 1 base from J, the junction contained 13 bases not matched to a gene. The CDR3 totals 18 residues.

This chain joins TRBV6-1 and TRBJ1-1; tentatively, D is TRBD1 (5 bases). This CDR3 has 13 residues. Per the germline V gene, CDR1 is MNHNS and CDR2 is SASEGT. Trimming cost V 7 bases and J 1 base, with 10 bases left between them. As DNA, the CDR3 is TGTGCCAGCACTCCGACAGAGAACACTGAAGCTTTCTTT. The encoded protein is CASTPTENTEAFF.

The V gene is TRBV19, the J gene TRBJ1-2; D unclear. Germline V gene lookup returns CDR1 LNHDA and CDR2 SQIVND (reference sequence). Between the trimmed V and J ends, which lost 6 bases and 7 bases, there was a span of 12 bases. The CDR3 spans 12 residues. CDR3 sequence (DNA): TGTGCCAGTAGCTCCTCGAGTGGTGGCTACACCTTC. This encodes CASSSSSGGYTF.

Points on this clone: Other DNA sequences in the sample encode the same CDR3. This chain uses TRBV6-5 with TRBJ2-7; 9 nucleotides agree with TRBD2. The CDR3 is made up of 14 amino acids. Germline CDR1 reads MNHEY; CDR2 reads SVGAGI. Trimming cost V 2 bases and J 2 bases; bases outside gene matches: 1. CDR3 sequence reads: CASSYGGGAYEQYF. The CDR3 bases are TGTGCCAGCAGTTACGGCGGGGGGGCCTACGAGCAGTACTTC.

The genes are TRBV9 and TRBJ2-3, with 7 nucleotides matching TRBD2. CDR1 SGDLS and CDR2 YYNGEE come from the germline V gene. This CDR3 has 16 amino acids. Germline trimming cut 0 bases from V and 2 bases from J; bases unmatched to any gene: 6. CDR3 in DNA: TGTGCCAGCAGCGTAGCGAACGGGGGGATCACAGATACGCAGTATTTT. Its translation is CASSVANGGITDTQYF.

This chain uses TRBV29-1 with TRBJ2-7; D not certain. Trimming took off 3 bases at V and 0 bases at J, with 9 bases between the two ends. Germline CDR1 and CDR2: SQVTM and ANQGSEA. The CDR3 runs to 13 residues. The CDR3: CSVEESYSYEQYF. For the CDR3, the DNA is TGCAGCGTTGAGGAGTCCTACTCCTACGAGCAGTACTTC.

The chain has TRBV13 and TRBJ2-2, with 7 nucleotides matching TRBD2. The CDR3 contains 16 residues. The J segment lost 3 bases and the V segment lost 4 bases, leaving 8 bases of the junction unmatched. Germline CDR1 reads PRHDT; CDR2 reads FYEKMQ (reference sequence). CDR3 DNA sequence: TGTGCCAGCAGCTCCGAAGGGGAGGGAGACACCGGGGAGCTGTTTTTT. Its translation: CASSSEGEGDTGELFF. Filled out from reference TRBV13 and TRBJ2-2, the complete variable domain reads AAGVIQSPRHLIKEKRETATLKCYPIPRHDTVYWYQQGPGQDPQFLISFYEKMQSDKGSIPDRFSAQQFSDYHSELNMSSLELGDSALYFCASSSEGEGDTGELFFGEGSRLTVL.

This chain uses TRBV5-1 with TRBJ2-5; D unclear. The CDR3 loop spans 14 amino acids. Trimming left V 0 bases short and J 2 bases short, with 8 bases between. Germline assignment: CDR1 SGHRS and CDR2 YFSETQ. CDR3 in DNA: TGCGCCAGCAGCTTGGGCAGTTCACAAGAGACCCAGTACTTC. Amino acid sequence: CASSLGSSQETQYF.

Only a few counts were recorded for this clone. V gene TRBV19 combines with J gene TRBJ1-6, with 7 positions matching TRBD1. V lost 4 bases to trimming and J lost 7 bases; unmatched junction nucleotides: 13. CDR3 length equals 17 residues. Germline CDR1 and CDR2: LNHDA and SQIVND (reference sequence). This CDR3 reads CASSTETGPLLNSPLHF. The CDR3 DNA is TGTGCCAGTAGTACGGAGACAGGGCCCCTTTTGAATTCACCCCTCCACTTT.

The genes are TRBV9 and TRBJ1-1; D may be TRBD1 (6 bases). Per germline, CDR1 SGDLS and CDR2 YYNGEE. CDR3 length equals 16 residues. The V end was cut by 0 bases, the J end by 6 bases, with 18 bases between. The CDR3 sequence is CASSVGSLEGGAEAFF. CDR3 bases: TGTGCCAGCAGCGTAGGATCCCTTGAGGGGGGGGCTGAAGCTTTCTTT.

The chain links TRBV10-1 to TRBJ1-6; 8 nucleotides line up with TRBD1. J was trimmed by 8 bases and V by 6 bases; bases with no gene match: 15. The V gene's germline CDR1 is WNHNN and CDR2 SYGVQD (reference sequence). The CDR3 is 17 amino acids. The CDR3 spells CASRRIQGVGMDSPLHF. The CDR3 DNA sequence: TGCGCCAGCAGAAGAATACAGGGGGTAGGTATGGATTCACCCCTCCACTTT.

The chain couples TRBV5-6 to TRBJ1-6; 7 bases fit TRBD1. CDR3 length: 15 amino acids. Trimming at V came to 4 bases and at J to 4 bases, leaving 5 bases not matched to a gene. From germline, CDR1 is SGHDT and CDR2 YYEEEE. CDR3 protein: CASSHDREYNSPLHF. CDR3 bases: TGTGCCAGCAGCCATGACAGGGAATATAATTCACCCCTCCACTTT.

This chain uses TRBV11-2 with TRBJ2-7; maybe TRBD1 (5 bases). This CDR3 is 13 amino acids long. The ends were cut back, 1 base at V and 3 bases at J, with 7 bases in the middle. CDR1 and CDR2 (germline): SGHAT, FQNNGV. CDR3 sequence (DNA): TGTGCCAGCAGCTTAGGCAGGGACTACGAGCAGTACTTC. This sequence encodes CASSLGRDYEQYF.

The chain recombines TRBV7-2 with TRBJ1-6; D is unresolved. The germline gives CDR1 SGHTA, CDR2 FQGNSA. The V gene lost 2 bases and the J gene lost 14 bases, with 10 bases spanning the gap. The CDR3 runs 12 residues. CDR3 residues: CASSLSSPALHF. The DNA of the CDR3 is TGTGCCAGCAGCTTATCGTCCCCGGCCCTCCACTTT.

Concerning this clone itself: Other DNA sequences within the sample encode an identical CDR3. The genes are TRBV27 and TRBJ1-2; D not certain. Germline-derived CDR1 and CDR2 are MNHEY and SMNVEV (reference sequence). The CDR3 is 13 residues long. V lost 3 bases and J lost 2, with 7 bases in between. For the CDR3, the DNA is TGTGCCAGCAGTTTCAACAGCAACTATGGCTACACCTTC. Translating gives CASSFNSNYGYTF.

This clone has just a few counts. The chain couples TRBV18 to TRBJ2-7, with 11 bases lining up with TRBD2. In germline, CDR1 is KGHSH, CDR2 LQKENI. CDR3 length equals 14 residues. Trimming took 2 bases from V and 7 from J; bases not matched to a gene: 4. CDR3 coding DNA: TGTGCCAGCTCACCATCCCGACTAGCGGGGGAGCAGTACTTC. Encoded protein: CASSPSRLAGEQYF. The variable domain in full, with the rest retrieved from reference TRBV18 and TRBJ2-7, is NAGVMQNPRHLVRRRGQEARLRCSPMKGHSHVYWYRQLPEEGLKFMVYLQKENIIDESGMPKERFSAEFPKEGPSILRIQQVVRGDSAAYFCASSPSRLAGEQYFGPGTRLTVT.

The rearrangement links TRBV6-6 to TRBJ2-7; 7 nucleotides align to TRBD1. CDR1 is MNHNY and CDR2 is SVGAGI in the germline V gene (reference sequence). The CDR3 loop spans 14 amino acids. Germline trimming cut 5 bases from V and 3 bases from J; bases unmatched to any gene: 7. The CDR3 is CASSAQGVSYEQYF. CDR3 DNA sequence: TGTGCCAGCAGTGCTCAGGGGGTGAGCTACGAGCAGTACTTC.

The chain uses TRBV7-6 and TRBJ2-7, with 10 bases identical to TRBD1. Germline V gene data show CDR1 as SGHVS and CDR2 as FNYEAQ. V dropped 1 base and J dropped 3; count of bases not matched to a gene: 9. The length of the CDR3 is 17 residues. The CDR3 region has the DNA TGTGCCAGCAGCTTAGTAGGACAGGGGGGGGGACTCTACGAGCAGTACTTC. It translates to CASSLVGQGGGLYEQYF.

The V gene is TRBV14, the J gene TRBJ2-7, with 8 bases that match TRBD1. Germline CDR1 SGHDN, CDR2 FVKESK. The V gene end was trimmed by 3 bases and the J gene end by 3 bases; junction bases not matched to a gene: 4. This CDR3 spans 14 amino acids. The CDR3 protein is CASSHPTGVYEQYF. CDR3 coding DNA: TGTGCCAGCAGCCACCCGACAGGGGTCTACGAGCAGTACTTC.

CDR3 DNA sequence: TGCGCCAGCAGCCAAGATGGGAGAAGGACAGGGGCTGAAAAACTGTTTTTT. As protein: CASSQDGRRTGAEKLFF. The rearrangement links TRBV4-3 to TRBJ1-4; 9 bases are shared with TRBD1. The CDR3 has 17 residues. Per the germline V gene, CDR1 is LGHNA and CDR2 is YSLEER. J lost 7 bases, V lost 0 bases, and 9 bases had no gene match.

CDR3 bases: TGTGCCAGCAGCGGTCAGGGTCTAGGGCACCCCTACGAGCAGTACTTC. Translation: CASSGQGLGHPYEQYF. The chain recombines TRBV11-2 with TRBJ2-7; D possibly corresponds to TRBD1 (5 bases). Between the trimmed V and J ends, which lost 5 bases and 2 bases, there was a span of 19 bases. The CDR3 has 16 amino acids. From germline, CDR1 is SGHAT and CDR2 FQNNGV.

The chain combines TRBV5-6 with TRBJ2-5; 10 bases match TRBD2. Trimming cost V 4 bases and J 5 bases; bases outside gene matches: 20. CDR1 and CDR2 (germline): SGHDT, YYEEEE. The CDR3 length is 19 residues. The CDR3 sequence: CASSPMGGQKSSGGETQYF. The CDR3 DNA reads as TGTGCCAGCAGCCCTATGGGCGGCCAAAAATCTAGCGGGGGTGAGACCCAGTACTTC.

The chain uses TRBV4-3 and TRBJ1-2; D may be TRBD1 (6 bases). The CDR3 spans 15 residues. Trimming removed 0 bases from V and 4 bases from J, with 12 bases in between. CDR1 and CDR2 from the germline V gene are LGHNA and YSLEER. CDR3 nucleotide sequence: TGCGCCAGCAGCCAAGAAGGTAGCAGGGGCTATGGCTACACCTTC. It codes for CASSQEGSRGYGYTF.